These 5 T cell receptor beta chains came from one sample sequenced in a study of post-analysis software for immune sequencing data (dated by TCRdb to the mid-2010s). Receptor amplification or capture employed PCR. Sequencing instrument: Illumina HiSeq 2500. To reduce PCR and sequencing biases, unique molecular identifiers were incorporated into the TCR beta cDNA libraries. TCRdb reprocessed the public reads (quality trimming at Q25 with fastp, clone calling with MiXCR) and kept in-frame beta chains. Rows merge per CDR3 protein into single entries with the most common DNA and genes. This sample comprises 650,000 to 850,000 distinct CDR3 sequences, 53% of them detected only once. Clones ranked in the top ten supply roughly 4.4% of the sample. Points the paper makes about the study in general: Patients showed significantly higher frequencies than controls for a handful of TRBV segments, among them TRBV5-6, TRBV5-1 and TRBV20-1.

What these receptors recognize is not known. The material sequenced was blood. These receptors were taken from a girl aged 5-17 years with multiple sclerosis.

The chain carries TRBV5-1 and TRBJ2-7; 9 bases agree with TRBD2. The CDR3 has 16 residues. V lost 0 bases and J lost 1; bases outside the gene matches: 5. The germline CDR1 and CDR2 sequences are SGHRS and YFSETQ. The CDR3 here is CASSLAFSGSSYEQYF. The CDR3 nucleotides are TGCGCCAGCAGCTTGGCGTTTAGCGGGAGTTCCTACGAGCAGTACTTC.

The rearrangement uses TRBV27 and TRBJ2-3, with TRBD2 matching over 8 bases. The V gene's germline CDR1 is MNHEY and CDR2 SMNVEV (reference sequence). Trimming took 2 bases from V and 0 from J; bases not matched to a gene: 10. The CDR3 is made up of 18 amino acids. The CDR3 bases are TGTGCCAGCAGTTTACTCGGCGTTAGCGGGATTAGCACAGATACGCAGTATTTT. Translation gives CASSLLGVSGISTDTQYF.

The J gene is TRBJ2-1, the V gene TRBV7-6, with 8 bases identical to TRBD2. The germline CDR1 and CDR2 sequences are SGHVS and FNYEAQ. Germline trimming cut 5 bases from V and 4 bases from J; bases unmatched to any gene: 13. The CDR3 has 17 amino acids. In DNA form, the CDR3 reads TGTGCCAGCAGCCCCCTTATGGCTAGCGGGTCTTACAATGAGCAGTTCTTC. Its translation is CASSPLMASGSYNEQFF. The variable domain in full, completed from reference TRBV7-6 and TRBJ2-1, reads GAGVSQSPRYKVTKRGQDVALRCDPISGHVSLYWYRQALGQGPEFLTYFNYEAQQDKSGLPNDRFSAERPEGSISTLTIQRTEQRDSAMYRCASSPLMASGSYNEQFFGPGTRLTVL.

The chain employs TRBV20-1 and TRBJ2-5; tentatively, D is TRBD1 (6 bases). The length of the CDR3 is 15 residues. The germline V gene has CDR1 DFQATT and CDR2 SNEGSKA (reference sequence). Trimming removed 0 bases from V and 3 bases from J, with 14 bases in between. CDR3 region: CSAREPRTAKETQYF. For the CDR3, the DNA is TGCAGTGCTAGAGAACCCCGGACAGCGAAAGAGACCCAGTACTTC.

This chain connects TRBV5-1 to TRBJ2-1, with TRBD2 identical over 14 bases. The CDR3 is 21 amino acids. Germline V CDR1 and CDR2: SGHRS, YFSETQ. The V segment lost 1 base and the J segment 0 bases; nucleotides outside the gene matches: 12. In DNA form, the CDR3 reads TGCGCCAGCAGCTTGAGGTCCGTCGGACTAGCGGGAGGCAGCTCCTACAATGAGCAGTTCTTC. This sequence encodes CASSLRSVGLAGGSSYNEQFF.